This T cell receptor beta chain was profiled in a study of cytomegalovirus exposure and HLA in healthy donors. Researchers ran the PCR with 60 Vbeta and 13 Jbeta primers. Data came from immunoSEQ multiplex PCR; TCRdb stores just in-frame clones and leaves some out. The table shows about 120,000 clones, with around 75% occurring only once. The study's findings and limits: Later examination showed HLA-associated TCR beta chains had greater clonal expansion than equally common others. It was 150 or so TCR beta chains that were listed as cytomegalovirus-associated. Being indistinguishable, some V segments were excluded, TRBV6-2 and TRBV6-3 among them. Beyond CMV serostatus, there was no information to go on about immune exposure.

CDR3 length: 13 residues. The V end was cut by 3 bases, the J end by 3 bases, with 8 bases between. Germline CDR1 SGHDN, CDR2 FVKESK. Of note for this clone: Its antigen is as yet unknown.

The V and J genes are TRBV14 and TRBJ1-1; possible D gene TRBD1, 5 bases. Sequenced input: PBMCs. The clonotype comes from a young woman in good health and CMV-seronegative. The CDR3 DNA reads TGTGCCAGCAGCCATTACAGGTACACTGAAGCTTTCTTT. Translating gives CASSHYRYTEAFF.